This TCR beta chain was retrieved from a study of radiotherapy plus CTLA-4 blockade in lung cancer. Study details: Across the patients, objective responses occurred in approximately 19%, and disease control in roughly 30%.

Sequencing was performed with immunoSEQ multiplex PCR; in TCRdb, only in-frame clones are kept and a portion is missing. The sample lists tens of thousands of clones, approximately 77% seen once, with roughly 2.6% in the top ten. Chemo-refractory metastatic non-small-cell lung cancer patients underwent focal radiation alongside CTLA-4 blockade with ipilimumab. This clone was seen a single time. What it binds is unknown. V was shortened by 4 bases and J by 1 base, with 10 bases between the two germline ends. Germline CDR1 and CDR2: SGHRS and YFSETQ. CDR3 length: 14 residues. Study conclusions and caveats: TCR clones of tumor origin grew in blood after radiotherapy plus ipilimumab. Increased serum interferon-beta after radiation also reportedly predicted response strongly.

Sequences were derived from peripheral blood, sampled from a patient treated with radiotherapy plus ipilimumab. This clonotype was sampled from a human donor with non-small cell lung cancer whose response to radiotherapy plus ipilimumab could not be evaluated. V usage is TRBV5-1 and J usage is TRBJ2-3; a possible D gene is TRBD2 (5 bases). CDR3 nucleotides: TGCGCCAGCAGCATCGGACTTGGCACAGATACGCAGTATTTT. Encoded protein: CASSIGLGTDTQYF.